The clone carrying this T cell receptor beta chain has more than one count but fewer than ten. Its antigen is undetermined. This CDR3 is built from 17 residues. Trimming removed 0 bases from V and 2 bases from J; junction bases left unmatched: 6. Germline V gene data show CDR1 as LGHDT and CDR2 as YNNKEL (reference sequence). These data belong to a study of early T cells in non-severe SARS-CoV-2 infection. Study observations and caveats: VDJdb matching skewed toward anti-spike CD8 responses, missing private and CD4 specificities.

Attachment of unique molecular identifiers was made to individual cDNA molecules. TCRdb fed the 5' RACE reads into MiXCR, producing one record per CDR3 protein. The top ten clones hold roughly 3% of a sample with 80,000 or so distinct CDR3 sequences, more than 13% of them seen once. This TCR derives from an adult who was a healthcare worker with PCR-confirmed SARS-CoV-2 infection or an uninfected control (not recorded which). The chain recombines TRBV3-1 with TRBJ2-2; 7 nucleotides line up with TRBD1. Sample: whole blood. CDR3 protein: CASSQDIGQVNTGELFF. The CDR3, as DNA: TGTGCCAGCAGCCAAGATATCGGACAGGTTAACACCGGGGAGCTGTTTTTT.